What follows is one TCR beta chain and its context. Its antigen is undetermined. This sample is drawn from a study of cytomegalovirus exposure and HLA in healthy donors. The study, taken as a whole, reports: In vitro testing confirmed a few CMV-associated chains as specific for CMV antigens. That first-cohort TCR clusters tended to co-occur in the roughly 130 validation repertoires was found in a later analysis. Most TCR sequences were seen very rarely across donors, but some public TCRs occurred in many.

The germline gives CDR1 SEHNR, CDR2 FQNEAQ (reference sequence). Trimming removed 1 base from V and 6 bases from J; junction bases left unmatched: 2. This CDR3 region has 14 residues. Profiled with immunoSEQ multiplex PCR; TCRdb holds only in-frame clones, not every one. The table lists 60,000 to 70,000 clones, around 93% of them singletons. What was sequenced was PBMCs. This chain joins TRBV7-9 and TRBJ2-3, with 9 bases aligning to TRBD2. The source is a man aged 18-30 years in good health and CMV-seropositive. CDR3 residues: CASSLVAGVDTQYF. CDR3 DNA: TGTGCCAGCAGCTTAGTAGCGGGAGTCGATACGCAGTATTTT.